A single sample gave rise to the 12 T cell receptor beta chains below, sequenced in a study of blood T cell repertoires in COVID-19. The table came from immunoSEQ multiplex PCR; TCRdb's copy has only in-frame clones and leaves some out. The sample shows 300,000 to 400,000 clones, 88% of them seen only once. Sequenced sample: peripheral blood. These TCRs come from a woman in her seventies with COVID-19, enrolled during active disease.

V and J are TRBV7-8 and TRBJ1-2; D possibly corresponds to TRBD1 (5 bases). CDR3 length equals 13 residues. Germline values: CDR1 SGHVS, CDR2 FQNEAQ. Trimming left V 5 bases short and J 7 bases short, with 14 bases between. The CDR3 sequence: CASSRGGDSGYTF. The CDR3 region has the DNA TGTGCCAGCAGCCGGGGAGGGGACTCTGGCTACACCTTC.

V usage is TRBV5-1 and J usage is TRBJ1-3; no clear D. The CDR3 runs 15 residues. CDR1 is SGHRS and CDR2 is YFSETQ in the germline V gene. Trimming stripped 0 bases from V and 0 bases from J, with 7 bases between. The CDR3 sequence is CASSLDYSSGNTIYF. CDR3 DNA: TGCGCCAGCAGCTTGGATTACAGCTCTGGAAACACCATATATTTT.

J is TRBJ1-5 and V is TRBV6-1, with no clear D. V lost 2 bases to trimming and J lost 0 bases, with 26 bases between them. The germline gives CDR1 MNHNS, CDR2 SASEGT. The length of the CDR3 is 21 residues. The CDR3 DNA follows: TGTGCCAGCAGTGAATTACTCGACCCGTCACACGGGTTTTCTAGCAATCAGCCCCAGCATTTT. Translated, it gives CASSELLDPSHGFSSNQPQHF.

This clone has only one observation. This chain connects TRBV27 to TRBJ2-7; 9 nucleotides align to TRBD1. This CDR3 spans 13 amino acids. Germline CDR1 MNHEY, CDR2 SMNVEV (reference sequence). With 7 bases clipped from V and 5 bases from J, the junction kept 6 bases outside the gene matches. Written as DNA, the CDR3 is TGTGCCAGCAACGGACAGGGGCGGAACGAGCAGTACTTC. Translation gives CASNGQGRNEQYF.

Notes on this clone: Other DNA sequences in this sample translate to the same CDR3. The genes are TRBV18 and TRBJ2-7; 9 bases align to TRBD1. The germline V gene encodes CDR1 KGHSH and CDR2 LQKENI. The CDR3 is 14 amino acids. After removal of 3 bases from V and 4 bases from J, the junction contained 4 bases not matched to a gene. This chain's CDR3 is CASSPGTGSYEQYF. CDR3 in DNA: TGTGCCAGCTCACCCGGGACAGGGTCATACGAGCAGTACTTC. Full variable domain (rest looked up from reference TRBV18 and TRBJ2-7): NAGVMQNPRHLVRRRGQEARLRCSPMKGHSHVYWYRQLPEEGLKFMVYLQKENIIDESGMPKERFSAEFPKEGPSILRIQQVVRGDSAAYFCASSPGTGSYEQYFGPGTRLTVT.

This clone appeared once. The chain recombines TRBV5-1 with TRBJ2-5; tentative D call: TRBD2 (6 bases). The V and J ends lost 2 bases and 1 base respectively, with 12 bases between them. The germline V gene has CDR1 SGHRS and CDR2 YFSETQ. The CDR3 has 15 residues. This CDR3 is CASSLRLGVQETQYF. CDR3 DNA: TGCGCCAGCAGCTTAAGACTAGGCGTCCAAGAGACCCAGTACTTC.

The gene calls are TRBV4-2 and TRBJ1-6; 9 positions agree with TRBD1. The CDR3 is 16 residues long. Germline V gene data show CDR1 as LGHNA and CDR2 as YNFKEQ. Trimming at V came to 0 bases and at J to 6 bases, leaving 3 bases not matched to a gene. Written as DNA, the CDR3 is TGTGCCAGCAGCCAAGAGGGGACAGGGATTAATTCACCCCTCCACTTT. It encodes CASSQEGTGINSPLHF.

The chain couples TRBV4-1 to TRBJ1-3; TRBD1 aligns across 9 bases. The CDR3 has 15 amino acids. Germline-derived CDR1 and CDR2 are MGHRA and YSYEKL. With V trimmed by 4 bases and J by 5 bases, 6 bases remained unmatched. The CDR3 region is CASSPLTGGRNTIYF. CDR3 coding DNA: TGCGCCAGCAGCCCCCTGACAGGGGGTCGAAACACCATATATTTT.

J is TRBJ2-3 and V is TRBV7-9; 10 bases are shared with TRBD2. Per germline, CDR1 SEHNR and CDR2 FQNEAQ (reference sequence). Trimming cost V 0 bases and J 4 bases; bases outside gene matches: 1. CDR3 length: 15 amino acids. This CDR3 is CASSLALAGADTQYF. CDR3 in DNA: TGTGCCAGCAGCTTAGCGCTAGCGGGGGCAGATACGCAGTATTTT.

This sequence joins TRBV11-2 and TRBJ2-4; D is unresolved. The V end lost 4 bases, the J end lost 0 bases, and 10 bases lay between the germline ends. The CDR3 has 15 residues. Germline V CDR1 and CDR2: SGHAT, FQNNGV. CDR3 sequence: CASSSDPLAKNIQYF. The DNA of the CDR3 is TGTGCCAGCAGCTCTGATCCACTAGCCAAAAACATTCAGTACTTC. The variable domain in full, completed from reference TRBV11-2 and TRBJ2-4, reads EAGVAQSPRYKIIEKRQSVAFWCNPISGHATLYWYQQILGQGPKLLIQFQNNGVVDDSQLPKDRFSAERLKGVDSTLKIQPAKLEDSAVYLCASSSDPLAKNIQYFGAGTRLSVL.

CDR3 nucleotides: TGTGCCAGCAGCGTAGGACAGGTTATAGACAATGAGCAGTTCTTC. Residues: CASSVGQVIDNEQFF. The chain carries TRBV9 and TRBJ2-1; D is perhaps TRBD1 (6 bases). V lost 0 bases to trimming and J lost 5 bases, with 12 bases between them. Per the germline V gene, CDR1 is SGDLS and CDR2 is YYNGEE. The CDR3 contains 15 residues.

The rearrangement joins TRBV23-1 to TRBJ2-2; TRBD1 agrees at 11 bases. TRBV23-1 qualifies as an ORF whose function is uncertain. The CDR3 is 16 amino acids. The ends lost 4 bases at V and 3 bases at J; junction bases unmatched: 4. The CDR3 DNA is TGCGCCAGCAGTCCTGGACAGGGGGCTCACACCGGGGAGCTGTTTTTT. Its translation: CASSPGQGAHTGELFF.